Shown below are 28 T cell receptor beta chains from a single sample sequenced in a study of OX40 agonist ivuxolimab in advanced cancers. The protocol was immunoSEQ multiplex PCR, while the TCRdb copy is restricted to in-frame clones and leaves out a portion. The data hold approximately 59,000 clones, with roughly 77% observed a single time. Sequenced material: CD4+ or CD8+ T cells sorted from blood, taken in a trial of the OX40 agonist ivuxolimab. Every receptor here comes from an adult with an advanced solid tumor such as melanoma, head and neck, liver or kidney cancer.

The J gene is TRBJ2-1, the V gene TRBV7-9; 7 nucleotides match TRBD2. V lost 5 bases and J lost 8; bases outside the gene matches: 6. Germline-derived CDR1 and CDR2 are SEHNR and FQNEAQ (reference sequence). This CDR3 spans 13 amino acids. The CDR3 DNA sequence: TGTGCCAGCAGCATTAGTCGGGGGGATGAGCAGTTCTTC. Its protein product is CASSISRGDEQFF. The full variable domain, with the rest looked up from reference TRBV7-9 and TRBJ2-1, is DTGVSQNPRHKITKRGQNVTFRCDPISEHNRLYWYRQTLGQGPEFLTYFQNEAQLEKSRLLSDRFSAERPKGSFSTLEIQRTEQGDSAMYLCASSISRGDEQFFGPGTRLTVL.

The CDR3 spells CASTGPPGRRNQPQHF. The CDR3 coding sequence is TGTGCCAGCACAGGGCCTCCCGGGCGACGAAATCAGCCCCAGCATTTT. V is TRBV28 and J is TRBJ1-5; tentatively, D is TRBD1 (5 bases). V lost 7 bases and J 4 bases, leaving 20 bases between the germline ends. Germline V gives CDR1 MDHEN, CDR2 SYDVKM. The CDR3 covers 16 residues.

The CDR3 here is CASSRDGTGLYF. In DNA, the CDR3 is TGTGCCAGCAGTCGCGATGGGACAGGGTTGTACTTC. J is TRBJ2-7 and V is TRBV28; 9 positions match TRBD1. Trimming at V came to 5 bases and at J to 12 bases, leaving 8 bases not matched to a gene. The germline V gene encodes CDR1 MDHEN and CDR2 SYDVKM. The CDR3 is made up of 12 amino acids.

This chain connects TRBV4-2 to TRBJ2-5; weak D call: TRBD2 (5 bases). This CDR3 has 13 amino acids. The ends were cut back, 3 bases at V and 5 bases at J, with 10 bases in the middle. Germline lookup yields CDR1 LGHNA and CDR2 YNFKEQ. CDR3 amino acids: CASSQVGGETQYF. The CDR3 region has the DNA TGTGCCAGCAGCCAGGTGGGCGGGGAGACCCAGTACTTC.

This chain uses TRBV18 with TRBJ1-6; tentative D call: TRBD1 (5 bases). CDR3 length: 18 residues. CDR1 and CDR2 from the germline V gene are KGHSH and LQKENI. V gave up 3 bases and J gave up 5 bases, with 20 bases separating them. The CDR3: CASSPAGRLLNDNSPLHF. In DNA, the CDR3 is TGTGCCAGCTCACCTGCGGGACGGCTACTAAACGATAATTCACCCCTCCACTTT.

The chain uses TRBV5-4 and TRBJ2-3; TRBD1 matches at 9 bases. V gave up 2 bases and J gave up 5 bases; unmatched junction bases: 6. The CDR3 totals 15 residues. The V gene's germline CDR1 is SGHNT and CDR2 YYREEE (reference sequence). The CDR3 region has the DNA TGTGCCAGCAGCTTCCCACAGGGGGCAGGAGATACGCAGTATTTT. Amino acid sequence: CASSFPQGAGDTQYF.

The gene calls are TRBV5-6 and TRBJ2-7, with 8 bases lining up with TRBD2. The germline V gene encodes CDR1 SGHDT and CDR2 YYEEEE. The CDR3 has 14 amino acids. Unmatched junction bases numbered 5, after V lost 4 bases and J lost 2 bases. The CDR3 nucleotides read TGTGCCAGCAGCGGAATAGCGGGGACCTACGAGCAGTACTTC. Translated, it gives CASSGIAGTYEQYF.

Here the CDR3 reads CASRDRVSYEQYF. The DNA of the CDR3 is TGTGCCAGTAGGGACAGGGTCTCCTACGAGCAGTACTTC. V usage is TRBV19 and J usage is TRBJ2-7; 8 bases map to TRBD1. Germline V gene lookup returns CDR1 LNHDA and CDR2 SQIVND (reference sequence). V trimming: 6 bases; J trimming: 0 bases; junction bases outside the gene matches: 1. The CDR3 is 13 residues long.

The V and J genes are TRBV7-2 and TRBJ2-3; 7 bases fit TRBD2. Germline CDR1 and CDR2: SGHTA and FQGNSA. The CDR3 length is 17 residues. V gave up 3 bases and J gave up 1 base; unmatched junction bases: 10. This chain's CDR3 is CASSFLSKRGGTDTQYF. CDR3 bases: TGTGCCAGCAGCTTCCTTTCAAAGCGGGGCGGCACAGATACGCAGTATTTT.

In nucleotides, the CDR3 is TGCGCCAGCAGTGACCGAGACAGGGGGGATAATTCACCCCTCCACTTT. Protein sequence: CASSDRDRGDNSPLHF. The chain joins TRBV10-1 to TRBJ1-6; 9 nucleotides align to TRBD1. Germline V CDR1 and CDR2: WNHNN, SYGVQD (reference sequence). Trimming at V came to 3 bases and at J to 5 bases, leaving 5 bases not matched to a gene. This CDR3 has 16 residues.

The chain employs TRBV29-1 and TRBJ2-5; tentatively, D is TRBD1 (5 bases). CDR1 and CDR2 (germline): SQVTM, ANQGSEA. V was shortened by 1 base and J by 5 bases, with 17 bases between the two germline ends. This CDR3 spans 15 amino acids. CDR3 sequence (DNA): TGCAGCGTTGAAGTTCAGGGTGAAGTAGGGGAGACCCAGTACTTC. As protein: CSVEVQGEVGETQYF.

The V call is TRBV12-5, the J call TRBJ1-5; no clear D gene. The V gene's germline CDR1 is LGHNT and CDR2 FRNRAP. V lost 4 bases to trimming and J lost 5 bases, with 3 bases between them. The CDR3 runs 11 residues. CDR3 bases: TGTGCTAGTGGTTATGATCAGCCCCAGCATTTT. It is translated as CASGYDQPQHF.

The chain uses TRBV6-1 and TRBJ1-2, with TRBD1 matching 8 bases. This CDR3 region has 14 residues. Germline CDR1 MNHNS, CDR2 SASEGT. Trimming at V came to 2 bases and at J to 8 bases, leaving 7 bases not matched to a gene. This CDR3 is CASSEFRGQGGYTF. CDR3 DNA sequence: TGTGCCAGCAGTGAATTCAGGGGGCAAGGAGGCTACACCTTC.

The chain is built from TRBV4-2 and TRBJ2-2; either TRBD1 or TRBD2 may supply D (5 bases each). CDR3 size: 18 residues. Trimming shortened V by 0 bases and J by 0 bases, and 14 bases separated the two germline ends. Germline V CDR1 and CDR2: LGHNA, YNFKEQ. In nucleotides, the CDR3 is TGTGCCAGCAGCCAAGATCGATTAGGGACCGCGAACACCGGGGAGCTGTTTTTT. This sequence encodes CASSQDRLGTANTGELFF.

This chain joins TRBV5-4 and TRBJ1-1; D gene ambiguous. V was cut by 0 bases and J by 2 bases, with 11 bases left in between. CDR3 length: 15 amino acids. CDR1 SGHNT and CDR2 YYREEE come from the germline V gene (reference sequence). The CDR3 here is CASSLALGSNTEAFF. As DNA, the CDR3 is TGTGCCAGCAGCTTGGCTCTGGGCTCTAACACTGAAGCTTTCTTT.

CDR3 sequence reads: CASRGVGEQYF. DNA of the CDR3: TGCGCCAGCAGAGGAGTGGGTGAGCAGTACTTC. V and J are TRBV10-1 and TRBJ2-7, with D unclear. The CDR3 is 11 amino acids. V lost 6 bases, J lost 7 bases, and 10 bases lay in between. CDR1 and CDR2 from the germline V gene are WNHNN and SYGVQD (reference sequence).

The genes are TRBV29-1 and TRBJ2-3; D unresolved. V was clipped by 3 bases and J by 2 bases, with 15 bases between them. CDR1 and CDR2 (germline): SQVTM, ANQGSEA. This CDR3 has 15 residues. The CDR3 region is CSVDNSRLHTDTQYF. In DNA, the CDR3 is TGCAGCGTTGATAACTCGCGGCTACACACAGATACGCAGTATTTT.

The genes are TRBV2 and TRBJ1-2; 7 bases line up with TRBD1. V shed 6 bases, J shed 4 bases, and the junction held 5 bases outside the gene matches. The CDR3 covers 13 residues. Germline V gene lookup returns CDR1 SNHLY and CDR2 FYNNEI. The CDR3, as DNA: TGTGCCAGCAGGGGGACAGCCCCCTATGGCTACACCTTC. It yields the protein CASRGTAPYGYTF.

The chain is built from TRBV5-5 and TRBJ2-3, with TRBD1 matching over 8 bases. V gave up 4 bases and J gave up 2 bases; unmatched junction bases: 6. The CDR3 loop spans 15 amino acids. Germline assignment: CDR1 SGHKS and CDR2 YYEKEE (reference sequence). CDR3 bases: TGTGCCAGCAGCAAGACAGGGGCTAACACAGATACGCAGTATTTT. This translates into CASSKTGANTDTQYF. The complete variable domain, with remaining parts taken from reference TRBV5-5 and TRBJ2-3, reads DAGVTQSPTHLIKTRGQQVTLRCSPISGHKSVSWYQQVLGQGPQFIFQYYEKEERGRGNFPDRFSARQFPNYSSELNVNALLLGDSALYLCASSKTGANTDTQYFGPGTRLTVL.

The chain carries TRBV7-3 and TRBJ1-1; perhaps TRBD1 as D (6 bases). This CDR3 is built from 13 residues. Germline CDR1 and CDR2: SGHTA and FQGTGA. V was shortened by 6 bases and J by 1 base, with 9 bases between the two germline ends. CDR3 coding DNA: TGTGCCAGCAGTGAACAGGGGAACACTGAAGCTTTCTTT. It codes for CASSEQGNTEAFF.

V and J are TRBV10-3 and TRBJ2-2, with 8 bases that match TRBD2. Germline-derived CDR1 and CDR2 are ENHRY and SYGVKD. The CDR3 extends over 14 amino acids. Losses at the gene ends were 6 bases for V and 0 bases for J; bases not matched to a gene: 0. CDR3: CAISGGANTGELFF. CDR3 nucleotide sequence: TGTGCCATCAGCGGGGGGGCGAACACCGGGGAGCTGTTTTTT.

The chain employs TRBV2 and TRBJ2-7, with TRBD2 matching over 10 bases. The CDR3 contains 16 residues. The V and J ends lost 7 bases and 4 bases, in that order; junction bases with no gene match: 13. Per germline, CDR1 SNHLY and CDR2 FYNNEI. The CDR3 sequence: CASIDSFPGLAYEQYF. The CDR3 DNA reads TGTGCCAGCATTGACTCATTCCCGGGACTAGCGTACGAGCAGTACTTC.

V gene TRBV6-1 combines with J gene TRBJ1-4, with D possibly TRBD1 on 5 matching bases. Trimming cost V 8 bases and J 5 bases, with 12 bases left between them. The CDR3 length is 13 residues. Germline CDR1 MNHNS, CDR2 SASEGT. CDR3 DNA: TGTGCCAGCGTGGGACGGATAAATGAAAAACTGTTTTTT. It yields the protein CASVGRINEKLFF.

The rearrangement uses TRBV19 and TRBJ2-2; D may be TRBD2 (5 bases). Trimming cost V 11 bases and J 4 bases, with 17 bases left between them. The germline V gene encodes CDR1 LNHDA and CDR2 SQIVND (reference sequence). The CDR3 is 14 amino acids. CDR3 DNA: TGTGCCGCTGGGTTGGAGGAAGGCACCGGGGAGCTGTTTTTT. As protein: CAAGLEEGTGELFF.

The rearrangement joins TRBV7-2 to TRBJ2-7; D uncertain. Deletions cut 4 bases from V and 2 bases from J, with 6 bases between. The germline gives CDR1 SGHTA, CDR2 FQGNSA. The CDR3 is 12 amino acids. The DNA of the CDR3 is TGTGCCAGCAGCTCGCCCCCCTACGAGCAGTACTTC. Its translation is CASSSPPYEQYF.

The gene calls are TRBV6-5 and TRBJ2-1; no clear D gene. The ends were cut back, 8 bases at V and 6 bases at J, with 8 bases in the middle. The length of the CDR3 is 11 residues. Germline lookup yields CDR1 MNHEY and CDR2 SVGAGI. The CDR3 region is CASQSPNEQFF. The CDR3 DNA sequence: TGTGCCAGCCAGTCCCCCAATGAGCAGTTCTTC.

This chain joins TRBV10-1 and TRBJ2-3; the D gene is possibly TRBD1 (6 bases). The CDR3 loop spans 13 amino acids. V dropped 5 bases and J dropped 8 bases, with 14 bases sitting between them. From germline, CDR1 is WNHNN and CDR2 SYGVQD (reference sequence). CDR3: CASSRQERGTQYF. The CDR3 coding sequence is TGCGCCAGCAGTAGACAGGAACGGGGTACGCAGTATTTT.

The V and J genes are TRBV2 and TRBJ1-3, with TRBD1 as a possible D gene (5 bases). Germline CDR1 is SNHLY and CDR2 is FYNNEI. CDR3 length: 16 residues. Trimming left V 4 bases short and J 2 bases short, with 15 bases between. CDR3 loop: CASSAGTSRAGNTIYF. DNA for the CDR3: TGTGCCAGCAGTGCCGGGACCTCTAGGGCTGGAAACACCATATATTTT.